Included here is one T cell receptor (beta chain) sequence, with context. This entry is derived from a study of cytomegalovirus exposure and HLA in healthy donors. Primers for the PCR totalled 60 Vbeta and 13 Jbeta. Data came from immunoSEQ multiplex PCR; TCRdb stores just in-frame clones and leaves some out. The table lists 110,000 or so clones, more than 65% of them singletons. This CDR3 comprises 14 residues. The ends were cut back, 0 bases at V and 6 bases at J, with 8 bases in the middle. CDR1 and CDR2 (germline): LGHNA, YNFKEQ. The sequence came from a woman between 18 and 30 years old in good health and CMV-seronegative. Sequencing was done on a sample of PBMCs. The gene calls are TRBV4-2 and TRBJ2-2; a possible D gene is TRBD2 (5 bases). The CDR3 protein is CASSQELVAGELFF. CDR3 DNA sequence: TGTGCCAGCAGCCAAGAACTAGTCGCCGGGGAGCTGTTTTTT.